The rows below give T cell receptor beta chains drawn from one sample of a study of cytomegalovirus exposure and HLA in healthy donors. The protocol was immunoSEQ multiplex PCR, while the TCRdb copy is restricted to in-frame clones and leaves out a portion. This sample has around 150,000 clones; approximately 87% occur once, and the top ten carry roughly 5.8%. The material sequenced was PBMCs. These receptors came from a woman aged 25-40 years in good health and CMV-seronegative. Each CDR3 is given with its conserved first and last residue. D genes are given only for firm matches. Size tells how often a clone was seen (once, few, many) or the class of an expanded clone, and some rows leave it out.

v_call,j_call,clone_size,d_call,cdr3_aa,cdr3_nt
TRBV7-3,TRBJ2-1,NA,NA,CASSLAGPGNEQFF,TGTGCCAGCAGCTTAGCGGGCCCCGGGAATGAGCAGTTCTTC
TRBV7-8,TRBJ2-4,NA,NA,CASTPGPAKNIQYF,TGTGCCAGCACCCCGGGACCCGCCAAAAACATTCAGTACTTC
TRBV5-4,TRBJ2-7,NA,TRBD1,CASRPGQTAAYEQYF,TGTGCCAGCAGACCGGGACAGACAGCGGCATACGAGCAGTACTTC
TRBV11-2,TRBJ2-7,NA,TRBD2,CASSLDGGAYEQYF,TGTGCCAGCAGCTTGGACGGGGGGGCCTACGAGCAGTACTTC
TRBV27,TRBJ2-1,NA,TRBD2,CASSKGGRANEQFF,TGTGCCAGCAGCAAGGGCGGGAGGGCCAATGAGCAGTTCTTC
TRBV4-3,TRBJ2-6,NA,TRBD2,CASSGLAGVVGANVLTF,TGCGCCAGCAGCGGGCTAGCGGGAGTTGTTGGGGCCAACGTCCTGACTTTC
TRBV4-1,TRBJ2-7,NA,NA,CASSQQTGTYEQYF,TGCGCCAGCAGCCAGCAGACAGGAACCTACGAGCAGTACTTC
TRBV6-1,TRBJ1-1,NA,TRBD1,CASSGNRDRGGQLNTEAFF,TGTGCCAGCAGTGGAAACCGGGACAGGGGGGGCCAGCTGAACACTGAAGCTTTCTTT
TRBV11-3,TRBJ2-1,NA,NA,CASSLAQGEQFF,TGTGCCAGCAGCTTAGCCCAGGGTGAGCAGTTCTTC
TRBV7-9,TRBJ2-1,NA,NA,CASSLALGAGSYNEQFF,TGTGCCAGCAGCTTAGCACTGGGCGCGGGCTCCTACAATGAGCAGTTCTTC
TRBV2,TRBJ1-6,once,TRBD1,CASSQNRGADSPLHF,TGTGCCAGCAGCCAAAACAGGGGTGCGGATTCACCCCTCCACTTT
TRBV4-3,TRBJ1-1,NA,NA,CASSANGGDTEAFF,TGCGCCAGCAGCGCTAATGGGGGGGACACTGAAGCTTTCTTT
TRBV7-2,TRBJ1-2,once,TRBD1,CASSFSPTQGSYGYTF,TGTGCCAGCAGCTTTAGCCCCACACAGGGGTCCTATGGCTACACCTTC
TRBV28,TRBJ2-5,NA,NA,CASSFPDRETQYF,TGTGCCAGCAGTTTCCCAGACAGAGAGACCCAGTACTTC
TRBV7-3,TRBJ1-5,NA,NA,CASSPTHSQPQHF,TGTGCCAGCAGCCCAACCCACAGTCAGCCCCAGCATTTT
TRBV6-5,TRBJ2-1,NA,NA,CASRSATYNEQFF,TGTGCCAGCAGATCCGCAACCTACAATGAGCAGTTCTTC
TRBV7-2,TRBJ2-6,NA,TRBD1,CASSARQGDGANVLTF,TGTGCCAGCAGCGCACGACAGGGTGACGGGGCCAACGTCCTGACTTTC
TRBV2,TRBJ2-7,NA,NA,CASSLGRQATYEQYF,TGTGCCAGCAGTCTGGGTAGGCAGGCGACCTACGAGCAGTACTTC
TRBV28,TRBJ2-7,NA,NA,CASSFGRTPAYEQYF,TGTGCCAGCAGTTTTGGGAGGACACCAGCCTACGAGCAGTACTTC
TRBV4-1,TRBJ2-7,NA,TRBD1,CASSRGGTGVADEQYF,TGCGCCAGCAGCCGTGGGGGAACAGGGGTAGCAGACGAGCAGTACTTC
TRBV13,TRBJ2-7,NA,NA,CASSVRSRGPQYF,TGTGCCAGCAGCGTCCGAAGCCGGGGACCGCAGTACTTC
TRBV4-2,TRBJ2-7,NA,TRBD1,CASSRDRGVYEQYF,TGTGCCAGCAGCCGCGACAGGGGGGTCTACGAGCAGTACTTC
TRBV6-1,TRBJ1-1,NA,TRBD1,CASSEPGQVYTEAFF,TGTGCCAGCAGTGAACCGGGACAGGTATACACTGAAGCTTTCTTT
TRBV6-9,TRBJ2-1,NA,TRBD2,CASSRTSGVGDEQFF,TGTGCCAGCAGCCGCACTAGCGGGGTGGGCGATGAGCAGTTCTTC
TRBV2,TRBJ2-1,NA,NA,CASRTGSSYNEQFF,TGTGCCAGCAGGACGGGGAGCTCCTACAATGAGCAGTTCTTC
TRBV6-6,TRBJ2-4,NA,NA,CASSYPQGDREIQYF,TGTGCCAGCAGTTACCCTCAAGGTGACCGGGAAATTCAGTACTTC
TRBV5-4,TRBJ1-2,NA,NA,CASSLGQRGNGYTF,TGTGCCAGCAGCTTAGGACAGCGAGGGAATGGCTACACCTTC
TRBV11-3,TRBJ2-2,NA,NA,CASSVDNPGTGELFF,TGTGCCAGCAGCGTCGACAATCCGGGCACCGGGGAGCTGTTTTTT
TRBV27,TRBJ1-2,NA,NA,CASRRTASSINYGYTF,TGTGCCAGCAGACGGACAGCATCGAGTATAAACTATGGCTACACCTTC
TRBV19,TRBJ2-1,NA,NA,CASSRVYDEQFF,TGTGCCAGTTCCAGGGTGTACGATGAGCAGTTCTTC
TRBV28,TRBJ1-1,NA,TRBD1,CASSSDRGQWDEAFF,TGTGCCAGCAGTTCTGACAGGGGGCAATGGGATGAAGCTTTCTTT
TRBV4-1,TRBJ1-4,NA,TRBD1,CASSQDPGQDLATNEKLFF,TGCGCCAGCAGCCAAGATCCGGGACAGGATCTGGCAACTAATGAAAAACTGTTTTTT
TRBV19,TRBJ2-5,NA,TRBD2,CASSPVAGAPETQYF,TGTGCCAGTAGCCCTGTAGCGGGAGCCCCAGAGACCCAGTACTTC
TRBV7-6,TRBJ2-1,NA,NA,CASSLARRYNEQFF,TGTGCCAGCAGCTTGGCGCGACGATACAATGAGCAGTTCTTC
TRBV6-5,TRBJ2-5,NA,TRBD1,CASSSPGTGVPYF,TGTGCCAGCAGTTCTCCCGGGACAGGGGTCCCGTACTTC
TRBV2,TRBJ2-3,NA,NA,CASSEAQGTDTQYF,TGTGCCAGCAGTGAAGCACAGGGCACAGATACGCAGTATTTT
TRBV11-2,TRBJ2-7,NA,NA,CASSLRARVSYEQYF,TGTGCCAGCAGCTTACGGGCCCGAGTCTCCTACGAGCAGTACTTC
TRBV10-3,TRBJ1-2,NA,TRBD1,CATSSSDRGDGYTF,TGTGCCACCAGCTCATCAGACAGGGGAGATGGCTACACCTTC
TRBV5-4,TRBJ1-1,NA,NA,CASSRGTPRPEAFF,TGTGCCAGCAGCCGCGGGACACCGCGTCCTGAAGCTTTCTTT
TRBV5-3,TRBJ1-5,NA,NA,CARSLETQSNQPQHF,TGTGCCAGAAGCCTTGAAACTCAGAGCAATCAGCCCCAGCATTTT
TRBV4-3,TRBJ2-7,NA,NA,CASSQDPGGRYEQYF,TGCGCCAGCAGCCAAGATCCCGGTGGCCGCTACGAGCAGTACTTC
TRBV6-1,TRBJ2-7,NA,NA,CASRDEAWGTYEQYF,TGTGCCAGCAGGGATGAGGCTTGGGGGACCTACGAGCAGTACTTC
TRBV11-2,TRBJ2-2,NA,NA,CASTPWGGDNTGELFF,TGTGCCAGCACCCCGTGGGGCGGAGACAACACCGGGGAGCTGTTTTTT
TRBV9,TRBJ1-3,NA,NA,CASSVGWGTSGNTIYF,TGTGCCAGCAGCGTAGGTTGGGGGACTTCTGGAAACACCATATATTTT
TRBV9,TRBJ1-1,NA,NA,CASSVEANTEAFF,TGTGCCAGCAGCGTAGAGGCAAACACTGAAGCTTTCTTT
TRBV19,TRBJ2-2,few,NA,CASRAIDGGGELFF,TGTGCCAGTAGGGCAATTGACGGAGGTGGGGAGCTGTTTTTT
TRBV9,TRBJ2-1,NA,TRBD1,CASSKDRGLGNEQFF,TGTGCCAGCAGTAAAGACAGGGGCTTGGGCAATGAGCAGTTCTTC
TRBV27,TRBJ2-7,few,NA,CASSLKGPSDYEQYF,TGTGCCAGCAGTTTAAAGGGCCCCTCGGACTACGAGCAGTACTTC
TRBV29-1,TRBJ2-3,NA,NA,CSVEDRWGRSDTQYF,TGCAGCGTTGAAGATCGGTGGGGTAGGTCAGATACGCAGTATTTT
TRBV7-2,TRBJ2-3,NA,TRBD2,CASSLGRLAGSTDTQYF,TGTGCCAGCAGCTTAGGCCGACTAGCGGGGAGCACAGATACGCAGTATTTT
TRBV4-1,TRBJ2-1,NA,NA,CASSQEGGQFF,TGCGCCAGCAGCCAAGAAGGGGGGCAGTTCTTC
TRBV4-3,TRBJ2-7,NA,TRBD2,CASSQQLAASSYEQYF,TGCGCCAGCAGCCAACAACTAGCGGCTTCATCCTACGAGCAGTACTTC
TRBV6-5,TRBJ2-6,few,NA,CASSYRTSSGANVLTF,TGTGCCAGCAGTTACAGGACGAGCTCTGGGGCCAACGTCCTGACTTTC
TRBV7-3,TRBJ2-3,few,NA,CASSNPTSRAADTQYF,TGTGCCAGCAGCAACCCAACTAGTAGGGCTGCAGATACGCAGTATTTT